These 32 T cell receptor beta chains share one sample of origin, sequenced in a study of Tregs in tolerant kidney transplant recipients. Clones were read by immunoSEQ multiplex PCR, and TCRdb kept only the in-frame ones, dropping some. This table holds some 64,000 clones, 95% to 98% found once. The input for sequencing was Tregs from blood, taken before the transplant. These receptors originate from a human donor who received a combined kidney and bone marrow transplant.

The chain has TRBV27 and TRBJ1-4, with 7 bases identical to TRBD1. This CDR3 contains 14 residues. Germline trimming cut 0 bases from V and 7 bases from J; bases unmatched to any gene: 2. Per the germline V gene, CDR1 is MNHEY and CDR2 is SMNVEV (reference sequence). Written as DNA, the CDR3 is TGTGCCAGCAGTTTATCCAGGGGGTCTGAAAAACTGTTTTTT. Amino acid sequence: CASSLSRGSEKLFF.

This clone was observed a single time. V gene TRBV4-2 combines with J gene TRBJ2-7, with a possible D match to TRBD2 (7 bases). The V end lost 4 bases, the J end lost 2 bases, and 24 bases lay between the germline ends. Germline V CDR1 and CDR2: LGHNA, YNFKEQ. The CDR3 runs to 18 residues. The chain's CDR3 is CASSRALAGRGATYEQYF. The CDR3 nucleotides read TGTGCCAGCAGCCGTGCACTTGCAGGCCGGGGGGCTACCTACGAGCAGTACTTC.

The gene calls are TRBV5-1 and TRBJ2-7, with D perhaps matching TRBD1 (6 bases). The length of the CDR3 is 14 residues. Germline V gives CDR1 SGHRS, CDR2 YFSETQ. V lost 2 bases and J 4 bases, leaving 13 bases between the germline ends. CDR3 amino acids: CASSLSGGKYEQYF. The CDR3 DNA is TGCGCCAGCAGCTTATCTGGGGGCAAGTACGAGCAGTACTTC. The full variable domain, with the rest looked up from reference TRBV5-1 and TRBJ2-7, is KAGVTQTPRYLIKTRGQQVTLSCSPISGHRSVSWYQQTPGQGLQFLFEYFSETQRNKGNFPGRFSGRQFSNSRSEMNVSTLELGDSALYLCASSLSGGKYEQYFGPGTRLTVT.

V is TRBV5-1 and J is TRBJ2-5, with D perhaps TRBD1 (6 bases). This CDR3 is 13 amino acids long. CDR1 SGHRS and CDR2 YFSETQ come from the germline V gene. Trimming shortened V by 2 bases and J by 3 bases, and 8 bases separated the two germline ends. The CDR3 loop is CASSLPGEETQYF. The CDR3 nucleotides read TGCGCCAGCAGCTTACCAGGGGAAGAGACCCAGTACTTC.

The CDR3 is CASSNLPISQGILSYEQYF. The DNA for the CDR3 is TGTGCCAGTAGTAACTTACCAATTAGCCAGGGAATTCTAAGCTACGAGCAGTACTTC. The chain carries TRBV19 and TRBJ2-7; possible D gene TRBD1, 5 bases. In germline, CDR1 is LNHDA, CDR2 SQIVND (reference sequence). V dropped 4 bases and J dropped 3 bases, with 28 bases sitting between them. The CDR3 runs 19 residues.

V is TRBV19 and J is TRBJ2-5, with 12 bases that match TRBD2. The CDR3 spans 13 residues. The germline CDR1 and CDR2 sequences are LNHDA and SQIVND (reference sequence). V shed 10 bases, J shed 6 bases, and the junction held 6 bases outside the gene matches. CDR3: CATGLAGIKTQYF. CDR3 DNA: TGTGCCACAGGACTAGCGGGAATAAAGACCCAGTACTTC.

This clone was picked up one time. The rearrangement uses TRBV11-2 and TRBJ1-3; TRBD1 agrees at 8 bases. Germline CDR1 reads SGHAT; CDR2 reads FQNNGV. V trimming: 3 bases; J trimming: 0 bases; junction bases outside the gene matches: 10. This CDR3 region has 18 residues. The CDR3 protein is CASSFNTGQGYSGNTIYF. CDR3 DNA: TGTGCCAGCAGCTTCAACACCGGACAGGGATACTCTGGAAACACCATATATTTT.

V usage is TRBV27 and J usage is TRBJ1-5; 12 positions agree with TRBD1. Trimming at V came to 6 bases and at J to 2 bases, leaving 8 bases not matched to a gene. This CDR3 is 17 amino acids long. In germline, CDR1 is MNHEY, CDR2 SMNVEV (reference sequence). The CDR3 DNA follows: TGTGCCAGCAGCCCCGGGACAGGGGGCGTCGGCAATCAGCCCCAGCATTTT. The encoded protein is CASSPGTGGVGNQPQHF.

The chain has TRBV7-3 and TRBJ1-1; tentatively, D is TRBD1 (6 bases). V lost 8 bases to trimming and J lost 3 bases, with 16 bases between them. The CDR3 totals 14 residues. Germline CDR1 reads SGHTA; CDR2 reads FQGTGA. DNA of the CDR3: TGTGCCAGCTCAAACGGCAGGGGTGACACTGAAGCTTTCTTT. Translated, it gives CASSNGRGDTEAFF.

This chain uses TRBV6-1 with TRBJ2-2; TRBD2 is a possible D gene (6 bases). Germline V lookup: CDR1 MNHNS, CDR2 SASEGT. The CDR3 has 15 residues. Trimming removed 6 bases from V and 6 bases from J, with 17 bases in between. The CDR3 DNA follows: TGTGCCAGCAGGAGGGACTTGACAAGCTCCGGGGAGCTGTTTTTT. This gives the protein CASRRDLTSSGELFF.

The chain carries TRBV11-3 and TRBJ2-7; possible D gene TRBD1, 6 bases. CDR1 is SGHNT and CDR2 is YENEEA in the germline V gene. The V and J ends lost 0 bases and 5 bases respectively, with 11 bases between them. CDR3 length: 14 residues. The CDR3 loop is CASSLDPNRDEQYF. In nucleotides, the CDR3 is TGTGCCAGCAGCTTAGATCCTAACAGGGACGAGCAGTACTTC.

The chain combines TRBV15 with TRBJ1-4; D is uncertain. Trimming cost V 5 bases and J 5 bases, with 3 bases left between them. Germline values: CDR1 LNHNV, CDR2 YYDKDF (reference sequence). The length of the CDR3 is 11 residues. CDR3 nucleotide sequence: TGTGCCACCAGCCGGAATGAAAAACTGTTTTTT. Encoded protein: CATSRNEKLFF.

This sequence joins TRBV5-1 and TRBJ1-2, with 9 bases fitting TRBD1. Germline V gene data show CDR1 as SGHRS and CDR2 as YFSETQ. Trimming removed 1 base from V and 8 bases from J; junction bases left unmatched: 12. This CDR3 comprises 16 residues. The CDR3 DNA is TGCGCCAGCAGCTTGCGACTCGGACAGGGGATTAACGGCTACACCTTC. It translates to CASSLRLGQGINGYTF.

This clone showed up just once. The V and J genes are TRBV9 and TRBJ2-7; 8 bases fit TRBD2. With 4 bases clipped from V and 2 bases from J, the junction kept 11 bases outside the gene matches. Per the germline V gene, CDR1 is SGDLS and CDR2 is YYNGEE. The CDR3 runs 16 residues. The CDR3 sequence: CASSPYGTSGAYEQYF. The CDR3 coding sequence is TGTGCCAGCAGCCCATACGGAACTAGCGGAGCCTACGAGCAGTACTTC.

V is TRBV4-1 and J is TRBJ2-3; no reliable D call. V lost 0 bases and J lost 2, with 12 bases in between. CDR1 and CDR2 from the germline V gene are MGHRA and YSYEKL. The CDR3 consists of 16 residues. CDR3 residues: CASSQESVSFTDTQYF. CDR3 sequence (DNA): TGCGCCAGCAGCCAAGAGTCGGTTTCCTTCACAGATACGCAGTATTTT.

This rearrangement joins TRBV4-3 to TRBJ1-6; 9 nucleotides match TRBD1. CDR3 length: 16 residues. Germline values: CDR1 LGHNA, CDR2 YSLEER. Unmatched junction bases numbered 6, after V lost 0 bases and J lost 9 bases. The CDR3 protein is CASSQDVPGQGSPLHF. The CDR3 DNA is TGCGCCAGCAGCCAAGACGTCCCGGGACAGGGTTCACCCCTCCACTTT.

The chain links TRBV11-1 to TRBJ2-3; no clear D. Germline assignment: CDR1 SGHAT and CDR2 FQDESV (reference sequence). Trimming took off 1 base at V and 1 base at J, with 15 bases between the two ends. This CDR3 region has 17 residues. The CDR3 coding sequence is TGTGCCAGCAGCTTAGTCCCAGGATGGTTCGGCACAGATACGCAGTATTTT. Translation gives CASSLVPGWFGTDTQYF.

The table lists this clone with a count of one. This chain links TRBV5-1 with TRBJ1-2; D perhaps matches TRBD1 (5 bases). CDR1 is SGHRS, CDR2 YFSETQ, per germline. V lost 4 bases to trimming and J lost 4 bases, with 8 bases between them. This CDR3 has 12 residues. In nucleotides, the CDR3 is TGCGCCAGCAGCAGAGACAGCTATGGCTACACCTTC. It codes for CASSRDSYGYTF.

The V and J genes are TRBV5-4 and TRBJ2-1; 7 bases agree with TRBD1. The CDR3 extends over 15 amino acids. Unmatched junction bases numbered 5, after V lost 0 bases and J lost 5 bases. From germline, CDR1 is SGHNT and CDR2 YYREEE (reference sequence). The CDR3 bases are TGTGCCAGCAGCTTGGACCAGGGGGAACACAATGAGCAGTTCTTC. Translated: CASSLDQGEHNEQFF. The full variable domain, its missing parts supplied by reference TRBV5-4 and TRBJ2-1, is ETGVTQSPTHLIKTRGQQVTLRCSSQSGHNTVSWYQQALGQGPQFIFQYYREEENGRGNFPPRFSGLQFPNYSSELNVNALELDDSALYLCASSLDQGEHNEQFFGPGTRLTVL.

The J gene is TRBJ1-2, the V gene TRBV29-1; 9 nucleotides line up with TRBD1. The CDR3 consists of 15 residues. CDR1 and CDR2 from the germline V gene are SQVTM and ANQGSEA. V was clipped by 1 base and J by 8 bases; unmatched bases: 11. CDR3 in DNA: TGCAGCGTTGAAGCAATACAGGGGGCGTTCCGGGGCTACACCTTC. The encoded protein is CSVEAIQGAFRGYTF.

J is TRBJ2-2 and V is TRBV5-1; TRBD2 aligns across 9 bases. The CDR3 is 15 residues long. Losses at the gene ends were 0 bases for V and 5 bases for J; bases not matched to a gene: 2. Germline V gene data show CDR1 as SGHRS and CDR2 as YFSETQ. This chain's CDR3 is CASSLAAGGTGELFF. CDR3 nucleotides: TGCGCCAGCAGCTTGGCGGCGGGGGGGACCGGGGAGCTGTTTTTT.

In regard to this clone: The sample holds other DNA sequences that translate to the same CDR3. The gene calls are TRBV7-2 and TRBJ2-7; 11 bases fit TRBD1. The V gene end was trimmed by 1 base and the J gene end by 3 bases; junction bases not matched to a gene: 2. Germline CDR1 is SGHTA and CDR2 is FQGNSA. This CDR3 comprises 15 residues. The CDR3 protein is CASSLVGTGGYEQYF. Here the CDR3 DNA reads TGTGCCAGCAGCTTAGTCGGGACAGGGGGCTACGAGCAGTACTTC.

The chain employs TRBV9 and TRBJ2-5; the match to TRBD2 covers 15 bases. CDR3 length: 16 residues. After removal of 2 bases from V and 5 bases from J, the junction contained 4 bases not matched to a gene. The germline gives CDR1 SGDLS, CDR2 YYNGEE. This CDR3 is CASSVGLAGGWETQYF. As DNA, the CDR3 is TGTGCCAGCAGCGTCGGACTAGCGGGAGGGTGGGAGACCCAGTACTTC.

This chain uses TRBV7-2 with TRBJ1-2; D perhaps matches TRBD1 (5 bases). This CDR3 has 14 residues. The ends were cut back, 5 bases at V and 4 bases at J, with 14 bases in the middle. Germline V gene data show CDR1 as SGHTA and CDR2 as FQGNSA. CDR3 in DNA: TGTGCCAGCAGCCCCTTCCAGGGAGGCTATGGCTACACCTTC. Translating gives CASSPFQGGYGYTF.

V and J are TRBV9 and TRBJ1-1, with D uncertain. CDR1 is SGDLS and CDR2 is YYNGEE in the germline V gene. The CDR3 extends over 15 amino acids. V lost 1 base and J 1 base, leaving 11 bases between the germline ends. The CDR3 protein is CASSVFQSSNTEAFF. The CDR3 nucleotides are TGTGCCAGCAGCGTATTCCAGTCATCGAACACTGAAGCTTTCTTT.

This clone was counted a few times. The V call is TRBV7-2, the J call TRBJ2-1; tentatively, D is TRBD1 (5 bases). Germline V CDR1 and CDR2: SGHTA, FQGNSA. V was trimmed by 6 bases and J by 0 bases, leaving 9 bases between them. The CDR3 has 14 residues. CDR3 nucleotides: TGTGCCAGCAGAGTACAGGCCTCCTACAATGAGCAGTTCTTC. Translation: CASRVQASYNEQFF.

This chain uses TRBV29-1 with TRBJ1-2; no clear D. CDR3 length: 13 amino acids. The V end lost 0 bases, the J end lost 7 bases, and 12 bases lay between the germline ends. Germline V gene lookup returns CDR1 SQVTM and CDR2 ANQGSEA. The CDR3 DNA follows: TGCAGCGTTGAAGATCTTACGGCAGGTGGCTACACCTTC. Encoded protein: CSVEDLTAGGYTF.

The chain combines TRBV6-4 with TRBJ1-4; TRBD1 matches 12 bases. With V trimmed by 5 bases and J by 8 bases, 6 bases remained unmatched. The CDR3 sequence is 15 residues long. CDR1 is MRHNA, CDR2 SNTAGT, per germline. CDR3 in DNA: TGTGCCAGCAGTCGACCGGGACAGGGGGCGGAAAAACTGTTTTTT. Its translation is CASSRPGQGAEKLFF.

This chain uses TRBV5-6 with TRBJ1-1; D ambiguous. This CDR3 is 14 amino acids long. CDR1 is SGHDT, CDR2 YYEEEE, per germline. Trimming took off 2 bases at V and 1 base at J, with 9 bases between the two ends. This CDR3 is CASSLILSNTEAFF. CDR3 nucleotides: TGTGCCAGCAGCTTAATTCTATCGAACACTGAAGCTTTCTTT.

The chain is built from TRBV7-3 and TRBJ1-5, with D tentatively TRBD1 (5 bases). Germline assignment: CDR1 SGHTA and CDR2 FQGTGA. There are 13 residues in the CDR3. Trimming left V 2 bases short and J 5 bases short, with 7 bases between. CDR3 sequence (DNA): TGTGCCAGCAGCTTACAGGGTGATCAGCCCCAGCATTTT. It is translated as CASSLQGDQPQHF.

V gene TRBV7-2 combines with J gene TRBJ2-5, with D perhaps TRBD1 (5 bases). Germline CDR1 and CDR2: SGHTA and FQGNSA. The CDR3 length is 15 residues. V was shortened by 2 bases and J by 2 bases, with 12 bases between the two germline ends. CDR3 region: CASSLIPDIQETQYF. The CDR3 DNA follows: TGTGCCAGCAGCTTAATCCCGGACATACAAGAGACCCAGTACTTC.

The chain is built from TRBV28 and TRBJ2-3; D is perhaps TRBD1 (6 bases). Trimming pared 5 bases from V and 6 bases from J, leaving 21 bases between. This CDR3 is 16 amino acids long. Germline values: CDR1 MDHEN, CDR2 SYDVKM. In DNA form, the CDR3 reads TGTGCCAGCAGTCTCTACCGGGACACCTTGTGGGATACGCAGTATTTT. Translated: CASSLYRDTLWDTQYF.